This entry lists 2 T cell receptor beta chains sequenced from one sample in a study of cytomegalovirus exposure and HLA in healthy donors. It was with 60 Vbeta and 13 Jbeta primers that the PCR ran. Only in-frame clones appear in the TCRdb table, and some are missing; sequencing was by immunoSEQ multiplex PCR. The profile covers about 96,000 clones, with about four fifths appearing a single time and around 3.1% taken by the ten largest. The specimen sequenced was PBMCs. These TCRs come from a female donor in good health and CMV-seropositive.

This clone was observed a single time. The rearrangement joins TRBV28 to TRBJ2-1; a weak D match, TRBD2 (10 bases). V lost 5 bases to trimming and J lost 2 bases, with 22 bases between them. The CDR3 has 18 amino acids. Germline CDR1 reads MDHEN; CDR2 reads SYDVKM. This CDR3 reads CASSPHRGLAGAYNEQFF. The DNA of the CDR3 is TGTGCCAGCAGTCCTCACAGGGGGCTAGCGGGAGCCTACAATGAGCAGTTCTTC.

The chain is built from TRBV4-1 and TRBJ2-1; 10 bases fit TRBD2. V dropped 0 bases and J dropped 8; count of bases not matched to a gene: 13. Per the germline V gene, CDR1 is MGHRA and CDR2 is YSYEKL. CDR3 length: 18 amino acids. The CDR3 is CASSQEAPLAGLKDEQFF. The CDR3 coding sequence is TGCGCCAGCAGCCAAGAAGCCCCACTAGCGGGGCTAAAGGATGAGCAGTTCTTC.